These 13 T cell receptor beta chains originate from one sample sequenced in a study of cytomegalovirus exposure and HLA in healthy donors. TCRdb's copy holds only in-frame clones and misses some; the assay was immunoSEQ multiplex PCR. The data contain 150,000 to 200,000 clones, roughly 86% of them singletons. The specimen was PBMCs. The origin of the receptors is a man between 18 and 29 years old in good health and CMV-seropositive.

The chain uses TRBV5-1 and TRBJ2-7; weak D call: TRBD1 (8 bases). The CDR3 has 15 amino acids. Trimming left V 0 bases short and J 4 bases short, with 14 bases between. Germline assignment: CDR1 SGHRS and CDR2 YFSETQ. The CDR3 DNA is TGCGCCAGCAGCTTGGGACAGGGGAGGGTATACGAGCAGTACTTC. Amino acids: CASSLGQGRVYEQYF.

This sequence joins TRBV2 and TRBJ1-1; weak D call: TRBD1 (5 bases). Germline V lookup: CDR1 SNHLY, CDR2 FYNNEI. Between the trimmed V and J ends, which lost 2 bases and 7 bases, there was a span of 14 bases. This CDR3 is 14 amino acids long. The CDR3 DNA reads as TGTGCCAGCAGTGAACACTTCAGACAGCTTGAAGCTTTCTTT. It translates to CASSEHFRQLEAFF.

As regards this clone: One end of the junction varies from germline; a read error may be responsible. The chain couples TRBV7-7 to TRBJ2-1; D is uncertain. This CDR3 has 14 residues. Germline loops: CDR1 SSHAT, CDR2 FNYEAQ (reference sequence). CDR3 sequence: CASSLDAGYNEQFF. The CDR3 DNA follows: TGTGCTAGCAGCTTAGACGCAGGCTACAATGAGCAGTTCTTC.

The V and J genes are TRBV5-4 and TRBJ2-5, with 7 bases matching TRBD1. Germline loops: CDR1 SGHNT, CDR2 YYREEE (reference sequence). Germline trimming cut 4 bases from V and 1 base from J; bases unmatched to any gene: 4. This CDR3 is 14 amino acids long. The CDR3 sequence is CASSAAGGQETQYF. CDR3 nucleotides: TGTGCCAGCAGCGCGGCAGGGGGCCAAGAGACCCAGTACTTC. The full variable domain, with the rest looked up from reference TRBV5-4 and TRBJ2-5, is ETGVTQSPTHLIKTRGQQVTLRCSSQSGHNTVSWYQQALGQGPQFIFQYYREEENGRGNFPPRFSGLQFPNYSSELNVNALELDDSALYLCASSAAGGQETQYFGPGTRLLVL.

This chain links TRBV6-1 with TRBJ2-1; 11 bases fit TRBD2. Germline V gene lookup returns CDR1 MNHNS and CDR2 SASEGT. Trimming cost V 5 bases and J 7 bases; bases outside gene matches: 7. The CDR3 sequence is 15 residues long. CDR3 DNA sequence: TGTGCCAGCAGTTCTCTAGCGGGAGGAGGTAATGAGCAGTTCTTC. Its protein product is CASSSLAGGGNEQFF.

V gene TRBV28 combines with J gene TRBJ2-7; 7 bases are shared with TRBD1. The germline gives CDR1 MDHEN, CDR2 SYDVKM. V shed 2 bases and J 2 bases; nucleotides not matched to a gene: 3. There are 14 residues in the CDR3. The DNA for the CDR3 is TGTGCCAGCAGTTTAAGGACAGGTCCCTACGAGCAGTACTTC. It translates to CASSLRTGPYEQYF. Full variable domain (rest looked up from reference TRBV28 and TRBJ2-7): DVKVTQSSRYLVKRTGEKVFLECVQDMDHENMFWYRQDPGLGLRLIYFSYDVKMKEKGDIPEGYSVSREKKERFSLILESASTNQTSMYLCASSLRTGPYEQYFGPGTRLTVT.

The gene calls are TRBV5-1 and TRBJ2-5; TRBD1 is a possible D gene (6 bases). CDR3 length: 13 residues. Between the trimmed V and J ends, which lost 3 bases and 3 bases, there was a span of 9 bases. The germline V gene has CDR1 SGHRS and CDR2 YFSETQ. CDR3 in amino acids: CASSSRTEETQYF. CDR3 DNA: TGCGCCAGCAGCTCCCGGACAGAAGAGACCCAGTACTTC.

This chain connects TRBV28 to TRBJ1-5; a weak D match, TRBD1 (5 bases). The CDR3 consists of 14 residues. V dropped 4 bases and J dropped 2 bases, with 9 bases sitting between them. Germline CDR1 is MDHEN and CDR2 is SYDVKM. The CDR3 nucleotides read TGTGCCAGCAGTTCGTGGGGCGGCAATCAGCCCCAGCATTTT. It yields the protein CASSSWGGNQPQHF.

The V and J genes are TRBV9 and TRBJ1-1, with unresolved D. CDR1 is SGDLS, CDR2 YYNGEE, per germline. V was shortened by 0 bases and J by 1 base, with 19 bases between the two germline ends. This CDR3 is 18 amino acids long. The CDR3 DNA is TGTGCCAGCAGCGTAGGAAGGGAGTCCATCCTCCCGAACACTGAAGCTTTCTTT. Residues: CASSVGRESILPNTEAFF. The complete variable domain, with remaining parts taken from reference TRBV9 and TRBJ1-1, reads DSGVTQTPKHLITATGQRVTLRCSPRSGDLSVYWYQQSLDQGLQFLIQYYNGEERAKGNILERFSAQQFPDLHSELNLSSLELGDSALYFCASSVGRESILPNTEAFFGQGTRLTVV.

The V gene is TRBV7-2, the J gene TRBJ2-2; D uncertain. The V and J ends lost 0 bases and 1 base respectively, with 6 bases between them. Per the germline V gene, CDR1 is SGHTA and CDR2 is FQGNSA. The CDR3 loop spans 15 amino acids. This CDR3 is CASSLALVNTGELFF. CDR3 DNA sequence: TGTGCCAGCAGCTTAGCCTTAGTGAACACCGGGGAGCTGTTTTTT. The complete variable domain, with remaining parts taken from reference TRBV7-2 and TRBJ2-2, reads GAGVSQSPSNKVTEKGKDVELRCDPISGHTALYWYRQSLGQGLEFLIYFQGNSAPDKSGLPSDRFSAERTGGSVSTLTIQRTQQEDSAVYLCASSLALVNTGELFFGEGSRLTVL.

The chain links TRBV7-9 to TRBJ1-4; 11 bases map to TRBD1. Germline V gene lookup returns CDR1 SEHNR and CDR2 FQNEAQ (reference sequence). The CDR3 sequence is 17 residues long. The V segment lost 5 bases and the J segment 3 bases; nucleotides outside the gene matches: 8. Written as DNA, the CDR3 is TGTGCCAGCAGCCCCGGACAGGGGGCTCGGGCTAATGAAAAACTGTTTTTT. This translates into CASSPGQGARANEKLFF.

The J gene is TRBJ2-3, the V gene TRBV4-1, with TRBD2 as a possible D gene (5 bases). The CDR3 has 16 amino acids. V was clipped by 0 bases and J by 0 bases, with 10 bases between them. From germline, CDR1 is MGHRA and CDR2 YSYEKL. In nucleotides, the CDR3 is TGCGCCAGCAGCCAAGATCTCAGCGGAAGCACAGATACGCAGTATTTT. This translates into CASSQDLSGSTDTQYF.

The CDR3 spells CASSATGAAKFSETQYF. CDR3 coding DNA: TGTGCCAGCAGCGCAACAGGGGCGGCTAAGTTCTCAGAGACCCAGTACTTC. The chain couples TRBV5-4 to TRBJ2-5; 7 positions match TRBD1. CDR1 is SGHNT and CDR2 is YYREEE in the germline V gene (reference sequence). V was clipped by 4 bases and J by 4 bases; unmatched bases: 16. The CDR3 contains 17 residues.